This T cell receptor (beta chain) emerged from a study of PD-L1 blockade in urothelial cancer. Study-level background: Anywhere from 0 to 3 prior chemotherapy regimens had been received by patients.

As concerns this clone: Its cognate antigen is unknown.

Trimming pared 0 bases from V and 3 bases from J, leaving 8 bases between. From germline, CDR1 is MNHNS and CDR2 SASEGT. This CDR3 spans 14 amino acids. Data came from immunoSEQ multiplex PCR; TCRdb stores just in-frame clones and leaves some out. This sample has around 100,000 clones; roughly 90% occur once, and the top ten carry around 1.5%. As for time point: pretreatment peripheral blood. The study's findings and limits: Durable benefit accompanied greater 3-week expansion of tumor-associated blood clones.

This receptor was obtained from a man in his sixties with urothelial cancer. Source: PBMCs, taken around atezolizumab (anti-PD-L1) treatment. This sequence joins TRBV6-1 and TRBJ1-2; D uncertain. The CDR3 nucleotides are TGTGCCAGCAGTGAAGCGGGAGAGCACTATGGCTACACCTTC. Its protein product is CASSEAGEHYGYTF.